The present T cell receptor beta chain was sequenced within a study of long-term antiretroviral therapy in people with HIV. Trimming removed 1 base from V and 1 base from J, with 15 bases in between. This CDR3 contains 17 residues. Looked up from germline, CDR1 is SGHNT and CDR2 is YENEEA. Run at survey level, the immunoSEQ assay was version v3.0. TCRdb keeps only in-frame clones here, not all; method: immunoSEQ multiplex PCR. The sample contains roughly 28,000 clones, more than 85% of which appear only once. Findings and limits, study-wide: For ART adherence, viral resistance and therapy changes, no data were available.

This clone was seen just once. Its matching antigen is unknown. The sequence was collected from a man between 40 and 49 years old with HIV. The sequencing here drew on unsorted PBMCs, taken 6.2 years after starting antiretroviral therapy. The chain uses TRBV11-3 and TRBJ2-3, with D tentatively TRBD1 or TRBD2 (6 bases each). In DNA, the CDR3 is TGTGCCAGCAGCTTAGCTTCAGGAAGGGGGGGCACAGATACGCAGTATTTT. It codes for CASSLASGRGGTDTQYF.